This T cell receptor beta chain emerged from a study of CD8 T cells in ankylosing spondylitis. Study outcomes and limitations: Relatively rare in peripheral blood, disease-linked clones were also CD8+. Clones tied to disease were said to be significantly enriched in matched ankylosing spondylitis synovial fluid. Earlier reports found some motif variants in synovial fluid and blood in reactive arthritis. One TCR beta motif, made up of 7 or 8 highly homologous variants, appeared characteristic of ankylosing spondylitis blood.

At least ten counts were recorded for this clonotype. No antigen is known for it. The CDR3 contains 13 residues. V gave up 2 bases and J gave up 5 bases, with 9 bases separating them. Scientists made TCR beta libraries using quantitative 5'-RACE with molecular barcodes. TCRdb redid the calling of the 5' RACE reads with MiXCR, one entry per CDR3 protein. The table has just under 550,000 distinct CDR3 sequences, about 12% seen once. The sample was blood, either unsorted or a sorted T cell fraction (not recorded which). The TCR sequence derives from a male donor with ankylosing spondylitis. V and J are TRBV12-3 or TRBV12-4 and TRBJ1-2; no reliable D call. The CDR3 DNA is TGTGCCAGCAGTTTACCCACAAGTTATGGCTACACCTTC. This codes for CASSLPTSYGYTF.